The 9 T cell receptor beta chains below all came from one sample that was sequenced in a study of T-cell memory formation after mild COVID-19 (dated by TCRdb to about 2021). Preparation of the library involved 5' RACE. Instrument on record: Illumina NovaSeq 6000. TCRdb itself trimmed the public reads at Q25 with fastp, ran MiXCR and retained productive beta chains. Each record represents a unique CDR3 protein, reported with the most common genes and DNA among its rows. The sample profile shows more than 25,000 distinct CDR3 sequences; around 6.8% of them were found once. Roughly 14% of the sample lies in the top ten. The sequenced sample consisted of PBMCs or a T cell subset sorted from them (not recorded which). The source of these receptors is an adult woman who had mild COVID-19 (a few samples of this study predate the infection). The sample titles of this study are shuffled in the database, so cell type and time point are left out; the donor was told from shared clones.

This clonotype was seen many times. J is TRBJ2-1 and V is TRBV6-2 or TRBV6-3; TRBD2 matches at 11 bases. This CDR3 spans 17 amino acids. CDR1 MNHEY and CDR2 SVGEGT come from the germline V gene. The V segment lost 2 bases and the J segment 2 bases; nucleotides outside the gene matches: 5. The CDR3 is CASSYHETSGTYNEQFF. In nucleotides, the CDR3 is TGTGCCAGCAGTTACCACGAGACTAGCGGGACCTACAATGAGCAGTTCTTC.

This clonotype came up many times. CDR3 DNA sequence: TGCGGACTAAAGCGGGAGTCGACGGAGACCCAGTACTTC. Its translation: CGLKRESTETQYF. The gene calls are TRBV20-1 and TRBJ2-5; 8 bases are shared with TRBD2. The CDR3 loop spans 13 amino acids. CDR1 and CDR2 from the germline V gene are DFQATT and SNEGSKA (reference sequence).

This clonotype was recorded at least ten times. CDR3 sequence: CASSLYGEETQYF. The CDR3 nucleotides read TGTGCCAGCAGCTTGTACGGAGAAGAGACCCAGTACTTC. The chain is built from TRBV11-3 and TRBJ2-5; no clear D. The germline CDR1 and CDR2 sequences are SGHNT and YENEEA. The CDR3 is 13 residues long. The V end lost 3 bases, the J end lost 3 bases, and 8 bases lay between the germline ends.

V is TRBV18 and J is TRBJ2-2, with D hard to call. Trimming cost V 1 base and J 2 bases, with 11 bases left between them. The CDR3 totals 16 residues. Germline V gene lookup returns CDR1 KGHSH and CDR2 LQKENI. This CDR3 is CASSPQLLLNTGELFF. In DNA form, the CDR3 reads TGTGCCAGCTCACCACAGTTGCTACTTAACACCGGGGAGCTGTTTTTT.

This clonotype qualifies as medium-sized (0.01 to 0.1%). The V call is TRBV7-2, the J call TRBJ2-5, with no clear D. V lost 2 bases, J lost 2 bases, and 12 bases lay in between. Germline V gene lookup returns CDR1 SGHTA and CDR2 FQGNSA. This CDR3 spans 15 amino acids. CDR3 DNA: TGTGCCAGCAGCTTACCCCACCACAGACAAGAGACCCAGTACTTC. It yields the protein CASSLPHHRQETQYF.

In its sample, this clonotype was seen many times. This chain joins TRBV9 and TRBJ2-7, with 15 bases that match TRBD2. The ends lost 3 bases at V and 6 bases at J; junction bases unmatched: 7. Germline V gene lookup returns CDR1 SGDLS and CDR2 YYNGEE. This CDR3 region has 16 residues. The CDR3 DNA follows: TGTGCCAGCAGCGCCGGACTAGCGGGAGGGCGAGGCGAGCAGTACTTC. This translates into CASSAGLAGGRGEQYF.

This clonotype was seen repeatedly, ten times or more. CDR3 nucleotide sequence: TGTGCCAGCAGGGGGGGGGCTATGTACGAGCAGTACTTC. It is translated as CASRGGAMYEQYF. The rearrangement joins TRBV27 to TRBJ2-7, with a possible D match to TRBD2 (7 bases). The germline CDR1 and CDR2 sequences are MNHEY and SMNVEV (reference sequence). V lost 6 bases, J lost 4 bases, and 13 bases lay in between. The CDR3 loop spans 13 amino acids.

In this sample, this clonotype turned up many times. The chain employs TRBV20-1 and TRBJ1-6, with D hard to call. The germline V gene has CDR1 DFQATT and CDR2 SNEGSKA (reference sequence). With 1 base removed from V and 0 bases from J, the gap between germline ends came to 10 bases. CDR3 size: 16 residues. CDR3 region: CSARGVDYSYNSPLHF. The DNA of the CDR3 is TGCAGTGCTAGAGGTGTGGACTACTCCTATAATTCACCCCTCCACTTT.

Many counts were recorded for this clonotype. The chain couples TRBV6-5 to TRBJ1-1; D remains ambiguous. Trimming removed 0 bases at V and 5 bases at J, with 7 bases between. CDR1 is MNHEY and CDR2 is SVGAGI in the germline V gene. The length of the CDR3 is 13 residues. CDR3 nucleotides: TGTGCCAGCAGTTACTCGGGAGCTACTGAAGCTTTCTTT. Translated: CASSYSGATEAFF.